The next 4 T cell receptor beta chains were all read from a single sample in a study of shared clonotypes between healthy human individuals. The repertoire was sequenced with immunoSEQ multiplex PCR; TCRdb's copy has only in-frame clones and lacks some. Among 1,400,000 or so clones, about 98.5% were seen once, and the ten largest hold approximately 0.38%. Material for sequencing was naive CD4+ T cells sorted from blood. Regarding subset: CD45RA+ positively selected. Every receptor here comes from a man in his thirties or forties in good health.

This sequence joins TRBV5-4 and TRBJ2-3; no clear D. Trimming removed 4 bases at V and 2 bases at J, with 14 bases between. This CDR3 is built from 15 residues. Germline V gene data show CDR1 as SGHNT and CDR2 as YYREEE (reference sequence). The CDR3 loop is CASSPDPTITDTQYF. As DNA, the CDR3 is TGTGCCAGCAGCCCCGATCCGACAATCACAGATACGCAGTATTTT.

The sample holds one count of this clone. The rearrangement links TRBV28 to TRBJ2-7; D possibly corresponds to TRBD1 (6 bases). Germline assignment: CDR1 MDHEN and CDR2 SYDVKM. The CDR3 runs to 13 residues. Between the trimmed V and J ends, which lost 7 bases and 7 bases, there was a span of 17 bases. The CDR3 nucleotides are TGTGCCAGCACACCTTACCGAGGGGGAGAGCAGTACTTC. Encoded protein: CASTPYRGGEQYF.

The rearrangement joins TRBV29-1 to TRBJ2-6; unclear D gene. The CDR3 runs 14 residues. CDR1 and CDR2 from the germline V gene are SQVTM and ANQGSEA. V was pared by 4 bases and J by 0 bases, with 7 bases between. The CDR3 region has the DNA TGCAGCGTTGTTTTCGACTCTGGGGCCAACGTCCTGACTTTC. It translates to CSVVFDSGANVLTF.

The rearrangement uses TRBV10-3 and TRBJ1-1, with a weak D call TRBD1 (6 bases). The CDR3 length is 14 residues. V lost 4 bases and J 1 base, leaving 10 bases between the germline ends. The germline gives CDR1 ENHRY, CDR2 SYGVKD. DNA for the CDR3: TGTGCCATCAGTGGGGGGCGGACGAACACTGAAGCTTTCTTT. It translates to CAISGGRTNTEAFF.